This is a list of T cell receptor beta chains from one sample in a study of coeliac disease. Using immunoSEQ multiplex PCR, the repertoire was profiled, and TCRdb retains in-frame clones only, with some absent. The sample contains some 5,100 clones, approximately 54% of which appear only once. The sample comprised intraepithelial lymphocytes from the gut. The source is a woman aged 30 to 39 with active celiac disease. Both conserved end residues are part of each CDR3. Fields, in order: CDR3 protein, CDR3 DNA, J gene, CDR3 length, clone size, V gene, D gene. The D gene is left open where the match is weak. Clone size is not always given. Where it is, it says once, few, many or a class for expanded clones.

CDR3: CASSLDPRNYGYTF; DNA: TGTGCCAGCAGCTTAGATCCCAGAAACTATGGCTACACCTTC; J: TRBJ1-2; length: 14; size: few; V: TRBV11-1; D: .
CDR3: CASSPQAGLDNEQFF; DNA: TGTGCCAGCAGCCCCCAGGCGGGGCTAGACAATGAGCAGTTCTTC; J: TRBJ2-1; length: 15; size: .; V: TRBV21-1; D: .
CDR3: CASSPTGYQETQYF; DNA: TGTGCCAGCAGCCCCACGGGGTACCAAGAGACCCAGTACTTC; J: TRBJ2-5; length: 14; size: .; V: TRBV9; D: .
CDR3: CASSQEQGLNTEAFF; DNA: TGCGCCAGCAGCCAAGAACAGGGGTTGAACACTGAAGCTTTCTTT; J: TRBJ1-1; length: 15; size: few; V: TRBV4-3; D: TRBD1
CDR3: CASGPRVRVEKLFF; DNA: TGTGCCAGCGGCCCCAGGGTTAGGGTTGAAAAACTGTTTTTT; J: TRBJ1-4; length: 14; size: few; V: TRBV28; D: .
CDR3: CASRAGTGVNIQYF; DNA: TGTGCCAGCAGGGCCGGGACAGGGGTAAACATTCAGTACTTC; J: TRBJ2-4; length: 14; size: .; V: TRBV2; D: TRBD1
CDR3: CASSDLPSQEDWTYEQYF; DNA: TGTGCCAGCAGTGATCTCCCCAGCCAGGAGGACTGGACCTACGAGCAGTACTTC; J: TRBJ2-7; length: 18; size: .; V: TRBV2; D: .
CDR3: CASSVGGGRMANTEAFF; DNA: TGTGCCAGCAGCGTAGGGGGGGGAAGGATGGCGAACACTGAAGCTTTCTTT; J: TRBJ1-1; length: 17; size: .; V: TRBV9; D: .
CDR3: CASSRGQGAAYEQYF; DNA: TGCGCCAGCAGCCGAGGACAGGGGGCAGCGTACGAGCAGTACTTC; J: TRBJ2-7; length: 15; size: few; V: TRBV4-1; D: TRBD1
CDR3: CASSGGSGGFNSPLHF; DNA: TGTGCCAGCAGCGGCGGCTCGGGGGGTTTTAATTCACCCCTCCACTTT; J: TRBJ1-6; length: 16; size: .; V: TRBV9; D: .
CDR3: CSVEDRGTGYPLLREQYF; DNA: TGCAGCGTTGAAGATCGGGGGACAGGGTACCCCCTCTTGAGGGAGCAGTACTTC; J: TRBJ2-7; length: 18; size: medium-sized; V: TRBV29-1; D: TRBD1
CDR3: CASSLSWGSSNQPQHF; DNA: TGTGCCAGCAGTTTATCTTGGGGCAGTAGCAATCAGCCCCAGCATTTT; J: TRBJ1-5; length: 16; size: .; V: TRBV27; D: .
CDR3: CASSQGQGEYNSPLHF; DNA: TGCGCCAGCAGCCAAGGACAGGGCGAATATAATTCACCCCTCCACTTT; J: TRBJ1-6; length: 16; size: .; V: TRBV4-3; D: TRBD1
CDR3: CASSLRGRNTDTQYF; DNA: TGTGCCAGCAGTTTGCGGGGTCGGAACACAGATACGCAGTATTTT; J: TRBJ2-3; length: 15; size: medium-sized; V: TRBV27; D: .
CDR3: CASSLGSHRDGTDTQYF; DNA: TGTGCCAGCAGCTTAGGGTCGCACCGGGATGGCACAGATACGCAGTATTTT; J: TRBJ2-3; length: 17; size: .; V: TRBV7-3; D: .
CDR3: CASLGEASTDTQYF; DNA: TGTGCCAGCTTGGGGGAGGCTAGCACAGATACGCAGTATTTT; J: TRBJ2-3; length: 14; size: .; V: TRBV7-9; D: .
CDR3: CASSPGTGGHGYTF; DNA: TGTGCCAGCTCACCAGGGACAGGGGGACATGGCTACACCTTC; J: TRBJ1-2; length: 14; size: once; V: TRBV18; D: TRBD1
CDR3: CASGQGLYEQYF; DNA: TGTGCCAGTGGACAGGGCCTCTACGAGCAGTACTTC; J: TRBJ2-7; length: 12; size: .; V: TRBV6-1; D: TRBD1
CDR3: CASSYRGLYEQYF; DNA: TGTGCCAGCAGCTACAGGGGACTCTACGAGCAGTACTTC; J: TRBJ2-7; length: 13; size: .; V: TRBV5-8; D: .
CDR3: CASSSSNTEAFF; DNA: TGTGCCAGCAGCTCATCGAACACTGAAGCTTTCTTT; J: TRBJ1-1; length: 12; size: few; V: TRBV7-9; D: .
CDR3: CASSIQGLAQETQYF; DNA: TGTGCCAGTAGTATCCAAGGACTAGCTCAAGAGACCCAGTACTTC; J: TRBJ2-5; length: 15; size: .; V: TRBV19; D: TRBD2
CDR3: CASSQLTGQGYTF; DNA: TGTGCCAGCAGTCAACTGACAGGGCAAGGCTACACCTTC; J: TRBJ1-2; length: 13; size: .; V: TRBV6-1; D: TRBD1
CDR3: CAGVPGQGSPHEQYF; DNA: TGTGCCGGGGTCCCGGGACAGGGCTCCCCCCACGAGCAGTACTTC; J: TRBJ2-7; length: 15; size: .; V: TRBV7-9; D: TRBD1
CDR3: CASSSTELGPSAEAFF; DNA: TGCGCCAGCAGCTCAACAGAATTAGGTCCCTCCGCTGAAGCTTTCTTT; J: TRBJ1-1; length: 16; size: .; V: TRBV5-1; D: .
CDR3: CASSPQSGTGVYNEQFF; DNA: TGCGCCAGCAGCCCTCAATCCGGGACAGGGGTCTACAATGAGCAGTTCTTC; J: TRBJ2-1; length: 17; size: .; V: TRBV5-1; D: TRBD1
CDR3: CASSVTANQPQHF; DNA: TGTGCCAGCAGCGTAACAGCTAATCAGCCCCAGCATTTT; J: TRBJ1-5; length: 13; size: few; V: TRBV2; D: .
CDR3: CASRTHRDYRYTQYF; DNA: TGTGCCAGCAGAACACATCGGGACTACAGGTATACGCAGTATTTT; J: TRBJ2-3; length: 15; size: few; V: TRBV2; D: TRBD2
CDR3: CSVEGGQGARTEAFF; DNA: TGCAGCGTTGAAGGAGGACAGGGGGCTCGCACTGAAGCTTTCTTT; J: TRBJ1-1; length: 15; size: .; V: TRBV29-1; D: TRBD1
CDR3: CAIRHDGGTEAFF; DNA: TGTGCCATCAGGCACGACGGCGGCACTGAAGCTTTCTTT; J: TRBJ1-1; length: 13; size: .; V: TRBV10-3; D: .